Here is one T cell receptor beta chain with its context. Its antigen is currently unknown. The record originates from a study of T-cell memory formation after mild COVID-19. Regarding the study as a whole: Whereas later expanders leaned CD4+, clones contracting day 15 to 85 showed a balanced CD4/CD8 makeup. Prior to infection, memory already included some responding clones, suggesting cross-reactive memory joined.

From germline, CDR1 is SQVTM and CDR2 ANQGSEA. There are 13 residues in the CDR3. The V gene end was trimmed by 6 bases and the J gene end by 4 bases; junction bases not matched to a gene: 2. A single record per CDR3 protein comes from TCRdb applying MiXCR to the 5' RACE reads. The sample lists over 350,000 distinct CDR3 sequences; about a sixth were seen once. The sample taken for sequencing was PBMCs or a T cell subset sorted from them (not recorded which). The chain links TRBV29-1 to TRBJ2-7; TRBD2 matches 14 bases. The source is a man aged 18 to 30 who had mild COVID-19 (a few samples of this study predate the infection). Cell type and time point are not known. Here the CDR3 reads CSVGTSGGYEQYV. The CDR3 DNA reads as TGCAGCGTGGGGACTAGCGGGGGATACGAGCAGTACGTC.